One sample yielded the 15 T cell receptor beta chains listed below, sequenced in a study of cytomegalovirus exposure and HLA in healthy donors. PCR primers comprised 60 Vbeta and 13 Jbeta primers. Profiling relied on immunoSEQ multiplex PCR, and the TCRdb table lists in-frame clones only, not all of them. The sample includes about 120,000 clones, 9% to 10% of them seen just once. Sequencing used PBMCs. All receptors come from a man aged 25-45 years in good health and CMV-seronegative.

The chain combines TRBV28 with TRBJ2-5; possible D gene TRBD2, 7 bases. CDR1 is MDHEN, CDR2 SYDVKM, per germline. The CDR3 spans 17 residues. V lost 3 bases and J 0 bases, leaving 17 bases between the germline ends. The CDR3 sequence is CASSFGRGTPNQETQYF. DNA for the CDR3: TGTGCCAGCAGTTTTGGGAGGGGGACGCCCAACCAAGAGACCCAGTACTTC.

This chain links TRBV11-2 with TRBJ1-1; D call uncertain. The V and J ends lost 6 bases and 8 bases respectively, with 10 bases between them. This CDR3 contains 11 residues. Germline values: CDR1 SGHAT, CDR2 FQNNGV. The CDR3 reads CASSRGVEAFF. CDR3 bases: TGTGCCAGCAGTCGAGGAGTAGAAGCTTTCTTT.

In this sample, this clone turned up a few times. The chain carries TRBV4-1 and TRBJ2-3, with 14 bases that match TRBD2. Germline CDR1 MGHRA, CDR2 YSYEKL. V dropped 1 base and J dropped 5; count of bases not matched to a gene: 8. The CDR3 extends over 18 amino acids. CDR3 bases: TGCGCCAGCAGCCAAGTACTTTCGGGGACTAGCGGGGGAGATACGCAGTATTTT. It yields the protein CASSQVLSGTSGGDTQYF.

The rearrangement uses TRBV6-5 and TRBJ2-1; 8 nucleotides agree with TRBD2. The germline V gene encodes CDR1 MNHEY and CDR2 SVGAGI. The V gene end was trimmed by 6 bases and the J gene end by 4 bases; junction bases not matched to a gene: 5. The CDR3 has 14 amino acids. The CDR3 loop reads CASSRGGSYNEQFF. The CDR3 DNA follows: TGTGCCAGCAGCCGGGGGGGAAGTTACAATGAGCAGTTCTTC.

This clone appeared a few times. The sample has other DNA sequences that encode this CDR3 too. The V call is TRBV7-9, the J call TRBJ2-7, with 9 bases identical to TRBD1. The CDR3 runs to 15 residues. Trimming took 1 base from V and 3 from J; bases not matched to a gene: 4. Germline CDR1 SEHNR, CDR2 FQNEAQ (reference sequence). CDR3 in DNA: TGTGCCAGCAGCTTAGGACAGGGGGTAAGCTACGAGCAGTACTTC. Translating gives CASSLGQGVSYEQYF.

There are a few counts of this clone. The gene calls are TRBV25-1 and TRBJ2-7; 8 bases agree with TRBD2. CDR1 is MGHDK and CDR2 is SYGVNS in the germline V gene. The V and J ends lost 4 bases and 5 bases, in that order; junction bases with no gene match: 10. The CDR3 sequence is 15 residues long. The CDR3: CASSATSAGPHEQYF. The CDR3 DNA reads TGTGCCAGCAGTGCGACTAGCGCGGGCCCCCACGAGCAGTACTTC.

This clone turned up a few times. V and J are TRBV2 and TRBJ1-5; tentatively, D is TRBD1 (5 bases). V was trimmed by 4 bases and J by 4 bases, leaving 8 bases between them. The CDR3 consists of 13 residues. Germline-derived CDR1 and CDR2 are SNHLY and FYNNEI. CDR3 bases: TGTGCCAGCAGTGTCAGGGATAATCAGCCCCAGCATTTT. Its protein product is CASSVRDNQPQHF.

The sample holds a few counts of this clone. The rearrangement links TRBV5-1 to TRBJ1-1, with 7 bases that match TRBD1. Germline V gene sequence: CDR1 SGHRS, CDR2 YFSETQ. J lost 0 bases, V lost 3 bases, and 2 bases had no gene match. The CDR3 consists of 14 residues. CDR3 protein: CASSWDSLNTEAFF. Here the CDR3 DNA reads TGCGCCAGCAGCTGGGACAGCTTGAACACTGAAGCTTTCTTT.

V gene TRBV4-1 combines with J gene TRBJ2-3; 8 nucleotides line up with TRBD1. With 1 base clipped from V and 1 base from J, the junction kept 4 bases outside the gene matches. This CDR3 comprises 16 residues. The germline gives CDR1 MGHRA, CDR2 YSYEKL. In nucleotides, the CDR3 is TGCGCCAGCAGCCAAGGGCAGGGGGCGCGCACAGATACGCAGTATTTT. It translates to CASSQGQGARTDTQYF.

This CDR3 reads CASSTGQRTSGTETQYF. The CDR3 DNA follows: TGTGCCAGCTCAACCGGACAAAGGACTAGCGGGACTGAGACCCAGTACTTC. The gene calls are TRBV18 and TRBJ2-5, with TRBD2 matching over 12 bases. Germline V gives CDR1 KGHSH, CDR2 LQKENI. The J segment lost 5 bases and the V segment lost 5 bases, leaving 12 bases of the junction unmatched. CDR3 length equals 17 residues. Full variable domain (missing parts from reference TRBV18 and TRBJ2-5): NAGVMQNPRHLVRRRGQEARLRCSPMKGHSHVYWYRQLPEEGLKFMVYLQKENIIDESGMPKERFSAEFPKEGPSILRIQQVVRGDSAAYFCASSTGQRTSGTETQYFGPGTRLLVL.

The chain has TRBV10-3 and TRBJ1-5, with TRBD1 matching 9 bases. CDR1 is ENHRY and CDR2 is SYGVKD in the germline V gene. With V trimmed by 3 bases and J by 2 bases, 8 bases remained unmatched. The CDR3 has 17 amino acids. The CDR3 sequence: CAISDGGQGAGNQPQHF. The CDR3 bases are TGTGCCATCAGTGATGGGGGACAGGGCGCCGGCAATCAGCCCCAGCATTTT.

This clone showed up just a few times. This chain connects TRBV6-5 to TRBJ1-2; TRBD1 aligns across 11 bases. From germline, CDR1 is MNHEY and CDR2 SVGAGI. Trimming at V came to 5 bases and at J to 7 bases, leaving 9 bases not matched to a gene. CDR3 length equals 15 residues. The CDR3 loop is CASSPRWTGGFGYTF. CDR3 nucleotides: TGTGCCAGCAGTCCTCGATGGACAGGGGGCTTTGGCTACACCTTC.

This clone appeared a few times. The chain has TRBV19 and TRBJ1-3; unclear D gene. V dropped 5 bases and J dropped 0 bases, with 11 bases sitting between them. The CDR3 loop spans 15 amino acids. The V gene's germline CDR1 is LNHDA and CDR2 SQIVND (reference sequence). The CDR3: CASSPWSGSGNTIYF. The CDR3 DNA follows: TGTGCCAGTAGTCCGTGGTCCGGCTCTGGAAACACCATATATTTT.

This clone was seen only a few times. V usage is TRBV19 and J usage is TRBJ1-5, with D unclear. With 6 bases removed from V and 0 bases from J, the gap between germline ends came to 15 bases. Germline CDR1 is LNHDA and CDR2 is SQIVND (reference sequence). The CDR3 covers 16 residues. This chain's CDR3 is CASRPPTGYSNQPQHF. CDR3 nucleotide sequence: TGTGCCAGTAGACCGCCCACGGGGTATAGCAATCAGCCCCAGCATTTT.

The V and J genes are TRBV5-1 and TRBJ2-7; 16 bases agree with TRBD2. With 0 bases clipped from V and 2 bases from J, the junction kept 8 bases outside the gene matches. Germline V CDR1 and CDR2: SGHRS, YFSETQ. CDR3 length: 19 residues. The CDR3 DNA sequence: TGCGCCAGCAGCTTGGCGGGACTAGCGGGAGGGCCGGGGACCTACGAGCAGTACTTC. Translation gives CASSLAGLAGGPGTYEQYF.